This TCR beta chain came from a study of OX40 agonist ivuxolimab in advanced cancers. Libraries were prepared by immunoSEQ multiplex PCR; TCRdb keeps only in-frame clonotypes and omits some of them. The data contain over 75,000 clones, about 90% of them singletons. Regarding the study as a whole: At 0.1 to 3.0 mg/kg, CD4+ and CD8+ blood T cells expanded clonally by week 6.

Autoimmune disease history or systemic immunosuppression excluded patients. As concerns this clone: Its target is unknown.

Germline CDR1 is SGHDT and CDR2 is YYEEEE. The CDR3 length is 12 residues. Trimming pared 2 bases from V and 4 bases from J, leaving 4 bases between. This clonotype was sampled from an adult with an advanced solid tumor such as melanoma, head and neck, liver or kidney cancer. The sequenced sample was CD4+ or CD8+ T cells sorted from blood, obtained in a trial of the OX40 agonist ivuxolimab. This chain connects TRBV5-6 to TRBJ1-3; D unclear. The CDR3 DNA follows: TGTGCCAGCAGCTTAAGCGGAAACACCATATATTTT. This translates into CASSLSGNTIYF.